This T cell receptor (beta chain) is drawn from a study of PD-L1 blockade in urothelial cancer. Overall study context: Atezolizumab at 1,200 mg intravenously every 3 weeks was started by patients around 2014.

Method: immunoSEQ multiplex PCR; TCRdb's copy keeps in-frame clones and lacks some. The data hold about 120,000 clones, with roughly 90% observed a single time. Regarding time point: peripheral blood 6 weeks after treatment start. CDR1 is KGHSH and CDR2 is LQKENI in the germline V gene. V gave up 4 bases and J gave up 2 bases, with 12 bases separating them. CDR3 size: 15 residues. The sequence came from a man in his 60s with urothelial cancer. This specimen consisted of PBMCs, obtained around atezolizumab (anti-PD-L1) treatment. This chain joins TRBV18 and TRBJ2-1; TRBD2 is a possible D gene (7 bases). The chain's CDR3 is CASSQGGAPYNEQFF. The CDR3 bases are TGTGCCAGCTCACAGGGGGGGGCTCCCTACAATGAGCAGTTCTTC.